The 3 T cell receptor beta chains below were found in one sample sequenced in a study of cytomegalovirus exposure and HLA in healthy donors. Measured with immunoSEQ multiplex PCR; TCRdb has only the in-frame clones, and not every one. The table has about 240,000 clones, about 90% seen once; the top ten hold about 1.2%. The sequenced sample consisted of PBMCs. The receptors here all came from a woman aged 25 to 39 in good health and CMV-seropositive.

The rearrangement uses TRBV7-2 and TRBJ2-7; 7 positions match TRBD2. The CDR3 loop spans 16 amino acids. The germline V gene encodes CDR1 SGHTA and CDR2 FQGNSA. V shed 2 bases, J shed 3 bases, and the junction held 10 bases outside the gene matches. CDR3 amino acids: CASSLKGAGFGYEQYF. The CDR3 coding sequence is TGTGCCAGCAGCTTAAAGGGAGCGGGATTTGGCTACGAGCAGTACTTC.

This sequence joins TRBV6-5 and TRBJ1-1; D gene unclear. In germline, CDR1 is MNHEY, CDR2 SVGAGI. CDR3 size: 13 residues. Trimming took off 4 bases at V and 4 bases at J, with 10 bases between the two ends. The CDR3 is CASSSGRGTEAFF. In DNA form, the CDR3 reads TGTGCCAGCAGTTCTGGGAGAGGCACTGAAGCTTTCTTT.

V gene TRBV25-1 combines with J gene TRBJ2-1; 10 nucleotides align to TRBD2. The CDR3 consists of 13 residues. With 7 bases clipped from V and 7 bases from J, the junction kept 4 bases outside the gene matches. CDR1 is MGHDK, CDR2 SYGVNS, per germline. The CDR3: CASKSSGRNEQFF. For the CDR3, the DNA is TGTGCCAGCAAGTCTAGCGGGAGAAATGAGCAGTTCTTC.